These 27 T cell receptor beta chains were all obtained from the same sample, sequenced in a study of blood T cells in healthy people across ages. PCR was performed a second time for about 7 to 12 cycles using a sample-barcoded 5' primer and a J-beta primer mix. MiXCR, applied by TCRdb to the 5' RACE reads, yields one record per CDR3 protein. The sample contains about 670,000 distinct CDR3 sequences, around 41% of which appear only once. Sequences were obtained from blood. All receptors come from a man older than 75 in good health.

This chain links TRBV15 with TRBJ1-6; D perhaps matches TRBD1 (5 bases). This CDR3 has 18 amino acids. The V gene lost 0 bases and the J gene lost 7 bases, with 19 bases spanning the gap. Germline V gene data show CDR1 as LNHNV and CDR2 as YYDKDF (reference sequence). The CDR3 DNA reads TGTGCCACCAGCAGAGATTGGTTGGGGGTAGTGGGAAATTCACCCCTCCACTTT. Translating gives CATSRDWLGVVGNSPLHF.

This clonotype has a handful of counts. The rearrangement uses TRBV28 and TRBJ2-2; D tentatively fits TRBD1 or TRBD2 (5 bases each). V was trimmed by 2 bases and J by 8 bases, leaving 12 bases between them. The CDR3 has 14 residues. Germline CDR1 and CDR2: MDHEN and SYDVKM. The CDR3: CASSLARELGELFF. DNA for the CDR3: TGTGCCAGCAGTTTAGCCAGGGAGTTGGGGGAGCTGTTTTTT.

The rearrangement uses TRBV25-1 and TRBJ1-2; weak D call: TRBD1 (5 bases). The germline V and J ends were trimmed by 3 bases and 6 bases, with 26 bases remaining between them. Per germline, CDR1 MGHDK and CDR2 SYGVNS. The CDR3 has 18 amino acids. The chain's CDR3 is CASSDRKKSRDAMHGYTF. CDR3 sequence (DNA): TGTGCCAGCAGTGACCGCAAAAAATCCCGGGACGCCATGCATGGCTACACCTTC.

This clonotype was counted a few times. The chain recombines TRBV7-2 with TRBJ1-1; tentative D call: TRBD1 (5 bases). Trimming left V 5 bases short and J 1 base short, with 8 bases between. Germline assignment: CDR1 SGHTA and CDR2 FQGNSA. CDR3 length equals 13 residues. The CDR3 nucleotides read TGTGCCAGCAGCCGCGGGACGAACACTGAAGCTTTCTTT. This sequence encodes CASSRGTNTEAFF.

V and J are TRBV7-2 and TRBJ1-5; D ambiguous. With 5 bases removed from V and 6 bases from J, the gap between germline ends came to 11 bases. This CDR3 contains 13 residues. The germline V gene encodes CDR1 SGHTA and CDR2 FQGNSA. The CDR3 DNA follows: TGTGCCAGCAGCGTATGGGAGGCTCAGCCCCAGCATTTT. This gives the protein CASSVWEAQPQHF.

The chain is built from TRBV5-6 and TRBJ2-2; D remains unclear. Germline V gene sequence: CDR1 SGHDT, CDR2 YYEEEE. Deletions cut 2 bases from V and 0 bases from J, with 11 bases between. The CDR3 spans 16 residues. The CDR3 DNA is TGTGCCAGCAGCTTTGATGGCCTCCCGAACACCGGGGAGCTGTTTTTT. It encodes CASSFDGLPNTGELFF.

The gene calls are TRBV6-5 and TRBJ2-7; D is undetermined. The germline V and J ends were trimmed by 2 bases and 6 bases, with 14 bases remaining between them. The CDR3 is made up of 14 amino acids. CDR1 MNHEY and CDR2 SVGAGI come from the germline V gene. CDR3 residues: CASSYARTLSEQYF. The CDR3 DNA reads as TGTGCCAGCAGTTACGCACGGACGCTCAGCGAGCAGTACTTC.

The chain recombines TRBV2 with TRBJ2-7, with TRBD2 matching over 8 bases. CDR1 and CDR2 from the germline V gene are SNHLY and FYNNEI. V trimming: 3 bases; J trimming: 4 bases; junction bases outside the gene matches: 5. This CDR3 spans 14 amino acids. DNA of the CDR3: TGTGCCAGCAGTGACTTGCGGGAGGCGTACGAGCAGTACTTC. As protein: CASSDLREAYEQYF. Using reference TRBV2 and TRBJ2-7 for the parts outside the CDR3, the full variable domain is EPEVTQTPSHQVTQMGQEVILRCVPISNHLYFYWYRQILGQKVEFLVSFYNNEISEKSEIFDDQFSVERPDGSNFTLKIRSTKLEDSAMYFCASSDLREAYEQYFGPGTRLTVT.

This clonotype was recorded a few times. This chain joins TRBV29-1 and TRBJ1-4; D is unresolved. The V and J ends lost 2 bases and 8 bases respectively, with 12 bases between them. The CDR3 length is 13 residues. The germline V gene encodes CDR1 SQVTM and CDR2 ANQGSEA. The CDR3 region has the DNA TGCAGCGTTGAACGGGTTCCGGGGGAAAAACTGTTTTTT. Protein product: CSVERVPGEKLFF.

The CDR3 is CASGGTGDSYEQYF. CDR3 DNA: TGTGCCAGCGGGGGGACAGGGGATTCCTACGAGCAGTACTTC. The rearrangement links TRBV7-9 to TRBJ2-7, with 10 nucleotides matching TRBD1. CDR3 length: 14 residues. Germline V gene sequence: CDR1 SEHNR, CDR2 FQNEAQ (reference sequence). V dropped 8 bases and J dropped 1; count of bases not matched to a gene: 5.

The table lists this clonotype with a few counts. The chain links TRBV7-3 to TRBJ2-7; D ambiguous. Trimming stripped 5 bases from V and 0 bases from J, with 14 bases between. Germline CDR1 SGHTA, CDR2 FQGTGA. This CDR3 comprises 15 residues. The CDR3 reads CASSPDGVSSYEQYF. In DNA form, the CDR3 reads TGTGCCAGCAGCCCGGACGGCGTTTCCTCCTACGAGCAGTACTTC.

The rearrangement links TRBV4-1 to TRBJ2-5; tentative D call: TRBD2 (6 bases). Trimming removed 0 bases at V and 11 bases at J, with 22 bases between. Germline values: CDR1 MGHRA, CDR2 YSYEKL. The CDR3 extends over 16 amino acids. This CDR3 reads CASSQESGRRVNEQYF. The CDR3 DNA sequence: TGCGCCAGCAGCCAAGAATCGGGACGGAGGGTCAATGAGCAGTACTTC.

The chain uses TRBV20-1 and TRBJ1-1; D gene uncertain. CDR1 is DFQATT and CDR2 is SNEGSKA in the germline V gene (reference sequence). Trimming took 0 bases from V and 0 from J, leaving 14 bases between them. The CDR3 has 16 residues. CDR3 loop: CSARDKQEIMNTEAFF. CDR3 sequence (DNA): TGCAGTGCTAGAGATAAGCAGGAGATCATGAACACTGAAGCTTTCTTT.

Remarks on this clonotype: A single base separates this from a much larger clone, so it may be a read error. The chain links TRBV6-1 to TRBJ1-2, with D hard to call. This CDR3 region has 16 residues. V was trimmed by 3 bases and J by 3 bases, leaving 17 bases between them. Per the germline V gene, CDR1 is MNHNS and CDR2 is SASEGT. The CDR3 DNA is TGTGCCAGCAGTGATGGAGCCAACAAGGCCGACTATGGCTACACCTTC. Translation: CASSDGANKADYGYTF.

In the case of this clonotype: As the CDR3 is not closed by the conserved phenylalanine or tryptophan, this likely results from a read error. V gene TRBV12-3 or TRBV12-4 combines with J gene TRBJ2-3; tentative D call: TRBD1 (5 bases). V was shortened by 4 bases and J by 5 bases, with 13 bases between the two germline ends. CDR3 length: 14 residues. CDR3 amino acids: CASSYGLQGDTQYV. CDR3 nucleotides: TGTGCCAGCAGTTATGGTCTGCAGGGAGATACGCAGTATGTT.

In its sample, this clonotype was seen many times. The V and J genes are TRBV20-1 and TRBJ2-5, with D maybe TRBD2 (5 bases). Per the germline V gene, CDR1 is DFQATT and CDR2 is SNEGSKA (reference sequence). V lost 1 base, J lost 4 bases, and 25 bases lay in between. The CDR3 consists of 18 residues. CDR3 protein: CSARAKILPEGRLETQYF. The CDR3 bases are TGCAGTGCTAGAGCAAAGATACTACCTGAGGGTCGTTTAGAGACCCAGTACTTC.

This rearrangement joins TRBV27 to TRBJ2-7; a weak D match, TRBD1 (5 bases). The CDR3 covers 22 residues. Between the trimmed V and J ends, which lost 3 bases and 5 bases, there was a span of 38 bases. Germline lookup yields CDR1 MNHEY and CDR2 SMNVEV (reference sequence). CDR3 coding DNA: TGTGCCAGCAGTTTTTTATTCGGCTTATTCCGACAGTTAATTCTTCACTTGGACGAGCAGTACTTC. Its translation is CASSFLFGLFRQLILHLDEQYF.

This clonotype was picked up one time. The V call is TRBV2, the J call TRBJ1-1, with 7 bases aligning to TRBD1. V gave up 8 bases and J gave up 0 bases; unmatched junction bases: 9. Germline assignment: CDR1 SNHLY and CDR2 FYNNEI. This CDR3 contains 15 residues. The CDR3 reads CASVRDSALNTEAFF. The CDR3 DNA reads TGTGCCAGCGTGAGGGACAGCGCCTTGAACACTGAAGCTTTCTTT.

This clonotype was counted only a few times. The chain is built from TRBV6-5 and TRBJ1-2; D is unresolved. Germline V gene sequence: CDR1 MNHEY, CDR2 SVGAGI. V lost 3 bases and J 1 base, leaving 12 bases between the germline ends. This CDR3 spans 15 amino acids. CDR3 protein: CASSYDNSDNYGYTF. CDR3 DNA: TGTGCCAGCAGTTATGACAACAGCGATAACTATGGCTACACCTTC.

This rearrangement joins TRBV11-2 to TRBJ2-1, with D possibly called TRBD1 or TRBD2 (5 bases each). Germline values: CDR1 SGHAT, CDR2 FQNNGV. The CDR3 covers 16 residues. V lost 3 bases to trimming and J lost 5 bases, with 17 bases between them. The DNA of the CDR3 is TGTGCCAGCAGCTTTTTCGGAGGCAGGGATGACAATGAGCAGTTCTTC. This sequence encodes CASSFFGGRDDNEQFF.

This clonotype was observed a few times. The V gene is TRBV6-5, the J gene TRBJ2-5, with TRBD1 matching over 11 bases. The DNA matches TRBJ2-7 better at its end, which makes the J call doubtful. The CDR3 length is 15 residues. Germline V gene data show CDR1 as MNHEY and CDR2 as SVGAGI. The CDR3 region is CASSTDRGRLYEQYF. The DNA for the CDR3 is TGTGCCAGCAGCACGGACAGGGGGCGTCTTTACGAGCAGTACTTC.

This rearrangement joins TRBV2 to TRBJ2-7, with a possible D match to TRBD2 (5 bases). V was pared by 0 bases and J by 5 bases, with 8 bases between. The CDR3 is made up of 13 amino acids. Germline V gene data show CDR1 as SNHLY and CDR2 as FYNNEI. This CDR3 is CASSEAGVNEQYF. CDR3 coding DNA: TGTGCCAGCAGTGAAGCGGGAGTCAACGAGCAGTACTTC.

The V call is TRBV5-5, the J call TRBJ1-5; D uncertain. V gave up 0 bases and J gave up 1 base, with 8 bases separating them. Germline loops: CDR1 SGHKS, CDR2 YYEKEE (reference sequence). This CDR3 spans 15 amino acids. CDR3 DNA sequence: TGTGCCAGCAGCTTGGAGGGATGGAGCAATCAGCCCCAGCATTTT. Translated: CASSLEGWSNQPQHF.

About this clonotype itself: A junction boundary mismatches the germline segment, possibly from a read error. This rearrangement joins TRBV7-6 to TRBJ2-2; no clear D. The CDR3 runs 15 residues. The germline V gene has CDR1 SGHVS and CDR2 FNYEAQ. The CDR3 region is CVSSLLAAGSGELFF. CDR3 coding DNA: TGTGTCAGCAGCTTATTGGCAGCCGGGTCCGGGGAGCTGTTTTTT.

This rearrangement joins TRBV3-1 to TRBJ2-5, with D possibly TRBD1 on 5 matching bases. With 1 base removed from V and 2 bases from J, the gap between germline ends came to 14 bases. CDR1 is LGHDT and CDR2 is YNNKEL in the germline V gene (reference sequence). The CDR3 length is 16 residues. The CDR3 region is CASSQAARVSQETQYF. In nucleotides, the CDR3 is TGTGCCAGCAGCCAAGCCGCCAGGGTCTCTCAAGAGACCCAGTACTTC.

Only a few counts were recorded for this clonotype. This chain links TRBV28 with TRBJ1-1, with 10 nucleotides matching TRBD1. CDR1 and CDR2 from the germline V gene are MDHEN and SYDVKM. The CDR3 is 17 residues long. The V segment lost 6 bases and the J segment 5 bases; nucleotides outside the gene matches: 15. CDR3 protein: CASSTPSRTGGGTEAFF. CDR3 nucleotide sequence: TGTGCCAGCAGCACCCCCTCCCGGACAGGGGGAGGGACTGAAGCTTTCTTT. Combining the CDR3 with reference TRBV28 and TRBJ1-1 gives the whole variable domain DVKVTQSSRYLVKRTGEKVFLECVQDMDHENMFWYRQDPGLGLRLIYFSYDVKMKEKGDIPEGYSVSREKKERFSLILESASTNQTSMYLCASSTPSRTGGGTEAFFGQGTRLTVV.

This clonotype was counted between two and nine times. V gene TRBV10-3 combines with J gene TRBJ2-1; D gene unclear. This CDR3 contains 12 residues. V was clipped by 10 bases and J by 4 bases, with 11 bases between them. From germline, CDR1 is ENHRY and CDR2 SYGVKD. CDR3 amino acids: CASEWIYNEQFF. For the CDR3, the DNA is TGTGCCAGTGAGTGGATATACAATGAGCAGTTCTTC.